Below, 9 T cell receptor beta chains from the same sample are listed, as sequenced in a study of T cell responses to AZD1222 COVID-19 vaccine. TCRdb's table, derived via immunoSEQ multiplex PCR, lists solely in-frame clones and lacks some. The sample contains 150,000 or so clones, roughly 92% of which appear only once. The sequencing here drew on peripheral blood, taken on day 0 of AZD1222 vaccination. The source is an adult in good health.

This clone has only one observation. The DNA for the CDR3 is TGCGCCAGCAGTTACGACAGGGTCGATACTGAAGCTTTCTTT. This encodes CASSYDRVDTEAFF. The chain is built from TRBV5-1 and TRBJ1-1, with 7 positions matching TRBD1. There are 14 residues in the CDR3. With V trimmed by 5 bases and J by 5 bases, 9 bases remained unmatched. Germline-derived CDR1 and CDR2 are SGHRS and YFSETQ.

The rearrangement uses TRBV5-1 and TRBJ2-2; TRBD2 matches 7 bases. The CDR3 spans 15 residues. V trimming: 4 bases; J trimming: 0 bases; junction bases outside the gene matches: 3. From germline, CDR1 is SGHRS and CDR2 YFSETQ. The CDR3 nucleotides are TGCGCCAGCAGCCAGCGGGGCTCGAACACCGGGGAGCTGTTTTTT. Residues: CASSQRGSNTGELFF.

The chain employs TRBV5-1 and TRBJ1-1, with TRBD1 as a possible D gene (5 bases). This CDR3 is built from 13 residues. The germline CDR1 and CDR2 sequences are SGHRS and YFSETQ. Trimming took 4 bases from V and 1 from J, leaving 8 bases between them. In nucleotides, the CDR3 is TGCGCCAGCAGCAAGGGACCGAACACTGAAGCTTTCTTT. This gives the protein CASSKGPNTEAFF.

V gene TRBV29-1 combines with J gene TRBJ1-1; D is uncertain. The germline V gene encodes CDR1 SQVTM and CDR2 ANQGSEA. V was pared by 5 bases and J by 1 base, with 8 bases between. The CDR3 is made up of 12 amino acids. In DNA, the CDR3 is TGCAGCGTTTTCCAAACGAACACTGAAGCTTTCTTT. The encoded protein is CSVFQTNTEAFF.

The chain recombines TRBV2 with TRBJ2-1, with D perhaps matching TRBD2 (6 bases). Germline CDR1 SNHLY, CDR2 FYNNEI. Trimming took off 10 bases at V and 4 bases at J, with 20 bases between the two ends. This CDR3 has 15 residues. CDR3 region: CATTGETAGYNEQFF. Here the CDR3 DNA reads TGTGCCACTACGGGGGAAACTGCCGGATACAATGAGCAGTTCTTC.

The V gene is TRBV11-2, the J gene TRBJ2-3, with D tentatively TRBD2 (7 bases). Trimming pared 2 bases from V and 4 bases from J, leaving 22 bases between. Germline V CDR1 and CDR2: SGHAT, FQNNGV. The CDR3 is 18 residues long. As DNA, the CDR3 is TGTGCCAGCAGCTTAAATAGGGGGGGAACTAGAGTTCCAGATACGCAGTATTTT. This encodes CASSLNRGGTRVPDTQYF.

The chain uses TRBV11-3 and TRBJ2-3; the D is unclear. The V end was cut by 4 bases, the J end by 4 bases, with 12 bases between. CDR1 SGHNT and CDR2 YENEEA come from the germline V gene. The CDR3 contains 14 residues. The CDR3 region is CASSSVDGPDTQYF. DNA of the CDR3: TGTGCCAGCAGCTCTGTGGACGGCCCAGATACGCAGTATTTT.

The CDR3 sequence: CASRGTGELFF. Written as DNA, the CDR3 is TGTGCCAGCAGGGGGACCGGGGAGCTGTTTTTT. This sequence joins TRBV11-3 and TRBJ2-2, with no clear D. Germline-derived CDR1 and CDR2 are SGHNT and YENEEA. Deletions cut 6 bases from V and 5 bases from J, with 4 bases between. The CDR3 is 11 amino acids.

This clone appeared a few times. The chain has TRBV6-1 and TRBJ1-1; no clear D gene. Germline CDR1 and CDR2: MNHNS and SASEGT. CDR3 size: 15 residues. Trimming left V 2 bases short and J 3 bases short, with 13 bases between. The CDR3 loop reads CASSETEGWDTEAFF. The CDR3 nucleotides read TGTGCCAGCAGTGAAACTGAGGGTTGGGACACTGAAGCTTTCTTT.